The present T cell receptor beta chain was sequenced within a study of CD8 T cells in Susac syndrome. Comments on this clonotype: Its antigen is unknown.

Trimming removed 6 bases from V and 4 bases from J; junction bases left unmatched: 6. The CDR3 has 15 residues. Each multiple sclerosis control was a treatment-naive patient with relapsing-remitting disease that was either stable or active. TEMRA cells were FACS-enriched, while CD8+ and CD4+ T cells were negatively isolated. RNA in amounts of roughly 0.5 to 1 ug was reverse transcribed with random hexamers. Coverage of TCR beta CDR3 amplification by immunoSEQ multiplex PCR extended to 54 Vbeta and 13 Jbeta. TCRdb re-derived calls from the immunoSEQ multiplex PCR reads in MiXCR, one entry per CDR3 protein. The sample lists around 200,000 distinct CDR3 sequences, approximately 95% occurring once. Broader study findings: Regarding the TCR sequencing and HLA analysis, the study admitted that a relatively small number of individuals were involved.

This receptor was obtained from a human donor with multiple sclerosis. V usage is TRBV12-3 or TRBV12-4 and J usage is TRBJ1-4; 9 bases are a match to TRBD1. The specimen was CD4+ T cells from PBMCs. The CDR3 DNA reads TGTGCCAGCAGCCTCCTGGGACAGGGTAATGAAAAACTGTTTTTT. Translated, it gives CASSLLGQGNEKLFF.